The T cell receptor (beta chain) under discussion was sequenced for a study of CD8 T cells in ankylosing spondylitis. For TCR beta, libraries came from quantitative 5'-RACE with molecular barcodes. A single record per CDR3 protein comes from TCRdb applying MiXCR to the 5' RACE reads. The sample has under 130,000 distinct CDR3 sequences, 24% seen once. This clonotype was seen repeatedly, ten times or more. Its target is not known. Study results and caveats: Clones tied to disease were said to be significantly enriched in matched ankylosing spondylitis synovial fluid. CD8+ by phenotype, disease-linked clones were relatively rare in peripheral blood.

This CDR3 is 12 amino acids long. Trimming took off 6 bases at V and 5 bases at J, with 11 bases between the two ends. From germline, CDR1 is SQVTM and CDR2 ANQGSEA. V and J are TRBV29-1 and TRBJ2-4; TRBD1 is a possible D gene (6 bases). The sequence derives from a male donor with ankylosing spondylitis. Sequencing was done on a sample of synovial fluid, either unsorted or a sorted T cell fraction (not recorded which). The CDR3 is CSVTWTENIQYF. CDR3 in DNA: TGCAGCGTGACTTGGACAGAAAACATTCAGTACTTC.